The following is a TCR beta chain sequence with its context. Its specificity is not known. The sample originates from a study of glioma-infiltrating T cells. Using RNA template, CDR3s of TCR alpha and beta were amplified with iRepertoire arm-PCR. From the multiplex PCR reads, TCRdb called clonotypes with MiXCR, one entry per CDR3 protein. The repertoire consists of 100,000 to 150,000 distinct CDR3 sequences, with around 23% occurring once and the leading ten covering roughly 15%. The study's findings and limits: Non-neoplastic patients had below-expected tissue-blood divergence, while all gliomas exceeded expectation.

The CDR3 runs to 10 residues. CDR1 and CDR2 (germline): SQVTM, ANQGSEA. With 7 bases removed from V and 13 bases from J, the gap between germline ends came to 14 bases. J is TRBJ2-1 and V is TRBV29-1, with D possibly TRBD1 on 5 matching bases. The sample was glioma tissue, nonneoplastic brain tissue, or PBMCs (not recorded which). This TCR came from a human donor with low-grade glioma or glioblastoma, undergoing nonglioma brain surgery, or in good health (not recorded which). The DNA for the CDR3 is TGCAGCGCACAGGAACAGTTTCAGTTCTTC. This codes for CSAQEQFQFF.